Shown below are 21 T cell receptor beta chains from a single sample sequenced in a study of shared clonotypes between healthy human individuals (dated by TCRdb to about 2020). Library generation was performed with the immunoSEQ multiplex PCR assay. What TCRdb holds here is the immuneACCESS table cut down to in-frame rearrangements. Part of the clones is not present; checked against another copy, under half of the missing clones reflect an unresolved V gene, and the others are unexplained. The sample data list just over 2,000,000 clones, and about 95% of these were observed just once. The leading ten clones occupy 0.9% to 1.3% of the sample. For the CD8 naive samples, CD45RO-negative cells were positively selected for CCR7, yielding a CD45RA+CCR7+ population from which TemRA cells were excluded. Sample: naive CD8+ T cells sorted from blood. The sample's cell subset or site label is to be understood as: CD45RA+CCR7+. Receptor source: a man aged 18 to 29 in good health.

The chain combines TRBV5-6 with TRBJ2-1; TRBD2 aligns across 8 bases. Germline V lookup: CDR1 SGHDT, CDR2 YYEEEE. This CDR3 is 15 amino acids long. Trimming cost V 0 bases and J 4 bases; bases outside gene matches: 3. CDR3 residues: CASSLASGLYNEQFF. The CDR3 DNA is TGTGCCAGCAGCTTGGCTAGCGGGCTTTACAATGAGCAGTTCTTC.

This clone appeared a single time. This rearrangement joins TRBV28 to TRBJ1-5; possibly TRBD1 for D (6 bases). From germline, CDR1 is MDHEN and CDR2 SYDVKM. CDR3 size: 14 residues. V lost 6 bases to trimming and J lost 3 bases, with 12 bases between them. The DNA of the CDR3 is TGTGCCAGCAGGCTTTCAGGGGCCAATCAGCCCCAGCATTTT. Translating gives CASRLSGANQPQHF.

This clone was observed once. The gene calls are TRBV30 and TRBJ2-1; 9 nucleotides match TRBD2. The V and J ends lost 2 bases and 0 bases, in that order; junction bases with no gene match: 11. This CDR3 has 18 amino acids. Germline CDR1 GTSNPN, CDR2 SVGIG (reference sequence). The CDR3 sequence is CAWSKSRSGRSSYNEQFF. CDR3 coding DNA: TGTGCCTGGAGTAAGTCGAGGAGCGGGAGGAGCTCCTACAATGAGCAGTTCTTC.

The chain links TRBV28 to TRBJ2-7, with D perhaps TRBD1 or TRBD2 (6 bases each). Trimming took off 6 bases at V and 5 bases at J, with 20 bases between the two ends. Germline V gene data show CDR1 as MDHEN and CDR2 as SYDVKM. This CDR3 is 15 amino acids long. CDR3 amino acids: CASSLIGGTDDEQYF. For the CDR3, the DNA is TGTGCCAGCAGCCTGATCGGGGGCACCGACGACGAGCAGTACTTC.

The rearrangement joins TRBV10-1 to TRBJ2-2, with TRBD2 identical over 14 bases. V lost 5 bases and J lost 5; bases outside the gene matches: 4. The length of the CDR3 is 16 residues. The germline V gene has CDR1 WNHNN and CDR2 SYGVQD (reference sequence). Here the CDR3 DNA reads TGCGCCAGCAGTAACCGACTAGCGGGAGGGACCGGGGAGCTGTTTTTT. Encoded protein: CASSNRLAGGTGELFF.

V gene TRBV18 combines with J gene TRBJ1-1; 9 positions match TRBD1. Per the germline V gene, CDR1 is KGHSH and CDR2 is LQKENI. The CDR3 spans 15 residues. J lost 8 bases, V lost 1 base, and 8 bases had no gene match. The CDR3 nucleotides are TGTGCCAGCTCACCACGAGGGACAGGGCGTAAAGAAGCTTTCTTT. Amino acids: CASSPRGTGRKEAFF.

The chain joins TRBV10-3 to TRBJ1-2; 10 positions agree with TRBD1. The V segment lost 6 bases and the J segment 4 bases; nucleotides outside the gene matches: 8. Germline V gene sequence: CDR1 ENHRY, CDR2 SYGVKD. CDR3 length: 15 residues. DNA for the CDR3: TGTGCCATCAGGGCCTGGGGGGACAGGGGCTATGGCTACACCTTC. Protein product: CAIRAWGDRGYGYTF.

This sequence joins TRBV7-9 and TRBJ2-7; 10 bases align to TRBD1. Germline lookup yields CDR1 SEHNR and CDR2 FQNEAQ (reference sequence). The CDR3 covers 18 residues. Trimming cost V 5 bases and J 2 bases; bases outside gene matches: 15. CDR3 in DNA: TGTGCCAGCAGCCCCCCCCTCCCGGGACAGGGGTCCCCCTACGAGCAGTACTTC. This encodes CASSPPLPGQGSPYEQYF.

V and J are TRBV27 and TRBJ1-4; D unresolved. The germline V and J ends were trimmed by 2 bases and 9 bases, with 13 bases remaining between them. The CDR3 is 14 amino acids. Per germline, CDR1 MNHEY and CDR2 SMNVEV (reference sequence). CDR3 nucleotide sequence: TGTGCCAGCAGTTTACAAGACGGGAGCCAAAAACTGTTTTTT. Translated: CASSLQDGSQKLFF.

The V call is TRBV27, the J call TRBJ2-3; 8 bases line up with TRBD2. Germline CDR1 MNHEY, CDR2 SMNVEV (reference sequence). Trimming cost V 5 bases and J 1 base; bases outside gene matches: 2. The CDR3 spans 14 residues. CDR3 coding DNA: TGTGCCAGCAGTCCGACTAGCGGCACAGATACGCAGTATTTT. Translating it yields CASSPTSGTDTQYF.

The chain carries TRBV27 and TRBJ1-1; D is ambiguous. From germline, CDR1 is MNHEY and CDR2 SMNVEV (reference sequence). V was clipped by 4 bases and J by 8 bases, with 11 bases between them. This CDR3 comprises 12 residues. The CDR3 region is CASSSWTQEAFF. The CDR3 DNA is TGTGCCAGCAGTTCCTGGACTCAAGAAGCTTTCTTT.

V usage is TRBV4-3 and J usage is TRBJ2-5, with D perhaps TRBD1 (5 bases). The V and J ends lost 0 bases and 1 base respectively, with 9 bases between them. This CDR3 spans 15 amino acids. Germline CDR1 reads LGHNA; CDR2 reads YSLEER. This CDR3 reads CASSQDGAVQETQYF. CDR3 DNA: TGCGCCAGCAGCCAAGATGGGGCGGTCCAAGAGACCCAGTACTTC.

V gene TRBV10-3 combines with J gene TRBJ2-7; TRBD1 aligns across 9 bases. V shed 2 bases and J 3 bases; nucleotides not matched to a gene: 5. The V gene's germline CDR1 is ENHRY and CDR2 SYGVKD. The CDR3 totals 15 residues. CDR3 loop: CAISEHRDRDYEQYF. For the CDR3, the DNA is TGTGCCATCAGTGAGCACCGGGACAGGGACTACGAGCAGTACTTC.

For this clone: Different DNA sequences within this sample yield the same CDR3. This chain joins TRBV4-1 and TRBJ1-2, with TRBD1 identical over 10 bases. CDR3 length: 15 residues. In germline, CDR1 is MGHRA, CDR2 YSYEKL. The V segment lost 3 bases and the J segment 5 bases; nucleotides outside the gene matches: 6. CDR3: CASSQPGQGPYGYTF. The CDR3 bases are TGCGCCAGCAGCCAGCCGGGACAGGGGCCTTATGGCTACACCTTC.

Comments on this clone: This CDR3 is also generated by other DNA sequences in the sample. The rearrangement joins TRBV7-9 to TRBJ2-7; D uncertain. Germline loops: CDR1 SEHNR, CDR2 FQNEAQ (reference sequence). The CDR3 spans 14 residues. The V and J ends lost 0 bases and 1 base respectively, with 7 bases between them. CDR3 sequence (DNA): TGTGCCAGCAGCTTAGCGGCGGAATCCTACGAGCAGTACTTC. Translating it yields CASSLAAESYEQYF.

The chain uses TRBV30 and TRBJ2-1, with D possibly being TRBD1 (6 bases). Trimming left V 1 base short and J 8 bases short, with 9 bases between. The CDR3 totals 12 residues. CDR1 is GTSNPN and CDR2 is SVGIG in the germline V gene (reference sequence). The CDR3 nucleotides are TGTGCCTGGAGTGACAGGGCAGATGAGCAGTTCTTC. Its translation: CAWSDRADEQFF.

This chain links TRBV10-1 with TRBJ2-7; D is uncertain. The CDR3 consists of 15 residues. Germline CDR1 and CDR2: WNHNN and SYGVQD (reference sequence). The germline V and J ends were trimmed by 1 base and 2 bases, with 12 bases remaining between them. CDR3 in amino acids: CASSEWQNSPYEQYF. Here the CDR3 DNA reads TGCGCCAGCAGTGAGTGGCAAAATTCTCCCTACGAGCAGTACTTC.

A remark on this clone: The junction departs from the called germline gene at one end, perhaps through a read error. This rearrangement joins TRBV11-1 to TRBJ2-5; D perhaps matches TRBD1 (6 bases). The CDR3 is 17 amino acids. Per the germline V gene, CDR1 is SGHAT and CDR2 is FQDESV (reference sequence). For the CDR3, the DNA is TGTGCCAGCACCTTAGACGTGTTTGGGACATTCCAAGAGACCCAGTACTTC. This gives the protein CASTLDVFGTFQETQYF. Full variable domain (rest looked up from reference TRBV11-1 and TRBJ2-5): EAEVAQSPRYKITEKSQAVAFWCDPISGHATLYWYRQILGQGPELLVQFQDESVVDDSQLPKDRFSAERLKGVDSTLKIQPAELGDSAMYLCASTLDVFGTFQETQYFGPGTRLLVL.

In nucleotides, the CDR3 is TGTGCCAGCAGTTTTTCAGGGCTCTGGGATTCACCCCTCCACTTT. Translated, it gives CASSFSGLWDSPLHF. V usage is TRBV28 and J usage is TRBJ1-6; a weak D match, TRBD1 (5 bases). Trimming stripped 3 bases from V and 8 bases from J, with 14 bases between. Germline-derived CDR1 and CDR2 are MDHEN and SYDVKM. The length of the CDR3 is 15 residues. Drawing the rest from reference TRBV28 and TRBJ1-6, the complete variable domain is DVKVTQSSRYLVKRTGEKVFLECVQDMDHENMFWYRQDPGLGLRLIYFSYDVKMKEKGDIPEGYSVSREKKERFSLILESASTNQTSMYLCASSFSGLWDSPLHFGNGTRLTVT.

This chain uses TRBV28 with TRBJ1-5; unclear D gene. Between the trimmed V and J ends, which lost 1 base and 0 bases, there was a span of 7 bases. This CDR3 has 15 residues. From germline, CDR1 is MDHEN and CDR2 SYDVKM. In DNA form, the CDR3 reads TGTGCCAGCAGTTTATCTGGATTTAGCAATCAGCCCCAGCATTTT. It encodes CASSLSGFSNQPQHF.

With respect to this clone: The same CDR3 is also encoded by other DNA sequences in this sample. The chain's CDR3 is CASSLSGGAQETQYF. The CDR3 region has the DNA TGTGCCAGCAGCCTAAGCGGGGGGGCGCAAGAGACCCAGTACTTC. This rearrangement joins TRBV7-3 to TRBJ2-5; TRBD2 matches at 10 bases. CDR3 size: 15 residues. Germline values: CDR1 SGHTA, CDR2 FQGTGA. Trimming cost V 5 bases and J 2 bases; bases outside gene matches: 5.